The 21 T cell receptor beta chains in this list originate from one sample, sequenced in a study of shared clonotypes between healthy human individuals. Some clones are missing from TCRdb's copy, which holds only in-frame ones; the method was immunoSEQ multiplex PCR. Here the sample spans some 2,400,000 clones, under 97% being singletons. Sequencing was done on a sample of naive CD4+ T cells sorted from blood. Stated subset: CD45RA+ positively selected. Receptors were obtained from a man aged 18 to 30 in good health.

The V and J genes are TRBV18 and TRBJ1-3, with a tentative D call TRBD1 (5 bases). The germline V gene has CDR1 KGHSH and CDR2 LQKENI. The CDR3 spans 16 residues. V lost 2 bases to trimming and J lost 9 bases, with 20 bases between them. As DNA, the CDR3 is TGTGCCAGCTCACCAAGGGACGGAAGAGAAGTCGGCACCATATATTTT. This sequence encodes CASSPRDGREVGTIYF. Full variable domain (outside the CDR3, taken from reference TRBV18 and TRBJ1-3): NAGVMQNPRHLVRRRGQEARLRCSPMKGHSHVYWYRQLPEEGLKFMVYLQKENIIDESGMPKERFSAEFPKEGPSILRIQQVVRGDSAAYFCASSPRDGREVGTIYFGEGSWLTVV.

The rearrangement links TRBV27 to TRBJ2-2; 7 bases fit TRBD1. J was trimmed by 6 bases and V by 5 bases; bases with no gene match: 3. The germline V gene has CDR1 MNHEY and CDR2 SMNVEV (reference sequence). The CDR3 is 13 amino acids. The CDR3, as DNA: TGTGCCAGCAGTGTTACAGGGGCCGGGGAGCTGTTTTTT. It codes for CASSVTGAGELFF.

This chain uses TRBV25-1 with TRBJ2-2; a possible D gene is TRBD2 (6 bases). Germline-derived CDR1 and CDR2 are MGHDK and SYGVNS. The CDR3 length is 15 residues. Trimming removed 5 bases from V and 4 bases from J, with 14 bases in between. The CDR3 here is CASSSSGGVTGELFF. CDR3 nucleotides: TGTGCCAGCAGTTCCTCTGGCGGGGTCACCGGGGAGCTGTTTTTT.

The CDR3 here is CASSLSRTTGELFF. The DNA of the CDR3 is TGTGCCAGCAGCTTATCGCGGACCACCGGGGAGCTGTTTTTT. The chain employs TRBV7-9 and TRBJ2-2; D ambiguous. Trimming took 2 bases from V and 4 from J, leaving 8 bases between them. CDR1 SEHNR and CDR2 FQNEAQ come from the germline V gene (reference sequence). The CDR3 is 14 amino acids.

The chain links TRBV7-9 to TRBJ2-1; D is uncertain. V was shortened by 2 bases and J by 1 base, with 9 bases between the two germline ends. This CDR3 is built from 15 residues. Germline V gene sequence: CDR1 SEHNR, CDR2 FQNEAQ (reference sequence). The CDR3 sequence: CASSLRVDSYNEQFF. The CDR3 nucleotides are TGTGCCAGCAGCTTACGGGTCGATTCCTACAATGAGCAGTTCTTC.

The rearrangement joins TRBV19 to TRBJ1-2; D perhaps matches TRBD1 (6 bases). V lost 5 bases to trimming and J lost 2 bases, with 12 bases between them. This CDR3 spans 14 amino acids. Per germline, CDR1 LNHDA and CDR2 SQIVND (reference sequence). DNA for the CDR3: TGTGCCAGTAGTGGACAGATACTGAACTATGGCTACACCTTC. It translates to CASSGQILNYGYTF.

The CDR3 DNA follows: TGTGCCAGCAGCTTGGCGTCTAGCGGGGGCTACGAGCAGTACTTC. It translates to CASSLASSGGYEQYF. This chain connects TRBV5-4 to TRBJ2-7, with 10 bases lining up with TRBD2. CDR1 is SGHNT and CDR2 is YYREEE in the germline V gene (reference sequence). V gave up 0 bases and J gave up 3 bases; unmatched junction bases: 3. The CDR3 runs to 15 residues.

This chain uses TRBV5-1 with TRBJ2-2; maybe TRBD2 (5 bases). Deletions cut 8 bases from V and 2 bases from J, with 7 bases between. The V gene's germline CDR1 is SGHRS and CDR2 YFSETQ. The CDR3 is 12 residues long. The CDR3 sequence: CASGLNTGELFF. For the CDR3, the DNA is TGCGCCAGTGGACTCAACACCGGGGAGCTGTTTTTT.

The chain couples TRBV10-3 to TRBJ2-6, with TRBD1 matching over 10 bases. The germline V gene has CDR1 ENHRY and CDR2 SYGVKD. The CDR3 is 19 residues long. The junction had 9 bases not matched to a gene; V was cut back by 4 bases and J by 0 bases. The CDR3 sequence: CAISVTTGGQGSGANVLTF. The CDR3 nucleotides are TGTGCCATCAGTGTAACGACAGGGGGCCAGGGCTCTGGGGCCAACGTCCTGACTTTC.

The chain joins TRBV25-1 to TRBJ2-2; D is perhaps TRBD1 (5 bases). Deletions cut 8 bases from V and 4 bases from J, with 11 bases between. CDR1 MGHDK and CDR2 SYGVNS come from the germline V gene. The CDR3 has 13 amino acids. The CDR3 sequence: CASERQSTGELFF. CDR3 nucleotide sequence: TGTGCCAGCGAGAGACAGAGCACCGGGGAGCTGTTTTTT.

On this clone itself: The sample carries other DNA sequences with the same CDR3. The chain joins TRBV5-4 to TRBJ1-1, with D unclear. The CDR3 loop spans 13 amino acids. CDR1 is SGHNT, CDR2 YYREEE, per germline (reference sequence). V was pared by 0 bases and J by 0 bases, with 3 bases between. CDR3 residues: CASSLVLNTEAFF. Here the CDR3 DNA reads TGTGCCAGCAGCTTGGTTTTGAACACTGAAGCTTTCTTT.

This rearrangement joins TRBV7-9 to TRBJ1-6; D unclear. V lost 5 bases to trimming and J lost 5 bases, with 16 bases between them. This CDR3 comprises 16 residues. CDR1 and CDR2 (germline): SEHNR, FQNEAQ (reference sequence). The CDR3 region has the DNA TGTGCCAGCAGCCCCAACCGGACCGAAAATAATTCACCCCTCCACTTT. Protein product: CASSPNRTENNSPLHF.

The rearrangement uses TRBV25-1 and TRBJ1-6, with D unresolved. With 4 bases removed from V and 9 bases from J, the gap between germline ends came to 10 bases. CDR1 is MGHDK and CDR2 is SYGVNS in the germline V gene. The CDR3 has 13 residues. CDR3 protein: CASSVVLGSPLHF. As DNA, the CDR3 is TGTGCCAGCAGTGTGGTTTTGGGTTCACCCCTCCACTTT.

The chain employs TRBV6-4 and TRBJ2-6; D gene ambiguous. Germline V gives CDR1 MRHNA, CDR2 SNTAGT. This CDR3 contains 15 residues. The V end was cut by 2 bases, the J end by 4 bases, with 9 bases between. For the CDR3, the DNA is TGTGCCAGCAGTGACGTGGCTGCCGGGGCCAACGTCCTGACTTTC. Translating it yields CASSDVAAGANVLTF.

This rearrangement joins TRBV25-1 to TRBJ1-1; a weak D match, TRBD1 (5 bases). V lost 5 bases to trimming and J lost 6 bases, with 13 bases between them. CDR3 length: 13 amino acids. Germline CDR1 is MGHDK and CDR2 is SYGVNS. The CDR3 DNA sequence: TGTGCCAGCAGTAGGCAGGGAAGTGCTGAAGCTTTCTTT. Its translation: CASSRQGSAEAFF.

In DNA form, the CDR3 reads TGTGCCAGCAGCCGCGGGGGCGGAAAGGCGTCCAATGAGCAGTTCTTC. The encoded protein is CASSRGGGKASNEQFF. V usage is TRBV7-9 and J usage is TRBJ2-1, with a tentative D call TRBD2 (7 bases). This CDR3 has 16 amino acids. Germline lookup yields CDR1 SEHNR and CDR2 FQNEAQ (reference sequence). V dropped 5 bases and J dropped 6 bases, with 20 bases sitting between them.

The rearrangement uses TRBV14 and TRBJ2-7, with D possibly being TRBD1 (7 bases). The V end was cut by 4 bases, the J end by 5 bases, with 12 bases between. In germline, CDR1 is SGHDN, CDR2 FVKESK. This CDR3 has 13 amino acids. In DNA, the CDR3 is TGTGCCAGCAGCCGACAGGGAGGCAACGAGCAGTACTTC. It encodes CASSRQGGNEQYF.

This chain joins TRBV5-1 and TRBJ1-2, with D perhaps TRBD1 (5 bases). CDR1 is SGHRS and CDR2 is YFSETQ in the germline V gene. With 2 bases removed from V and 2 bases from J, the gap between germline ends came to 22 bases. This CDR3 has 18 amino acids. The CDR3 loop reads CASSFSDAGLQRNYGYTF. CDR3 sequence (DNA): TGCGCCAGCAGCTTCTCAGATGCGGGACTTCAAAGGAACTATGGCTACACCTTC. Full variable domain (missing parts from reference TRBV5-1 and TRBJ1-2): KAGVTQTPRYLIKTRGQQVTLSCSPISGHRSVSWYQQTPGQGLQFLFEYFSETQRNKGNFPGRFSGRQFSNSRSEMNVSTLELGDSALYLCASSFSDAGLQRNYGYTFGSGTRLTVV.

The V gene is TRBV6-5, the J gene TRBJ2-1, with TRBD2 as a possible D gene (6 bases). The CDR3 is 14 amino acids. V lost 6 bases to trimming and J lost 6 bases, with 15 bases between them. Germline lookup yields CDR1 MNHEY and CDR2 SVGAGI. For the CDR3, the DNA is TGTGCCAGCAGCCCCGGGAGTTATAGCAATGAGCAGTTCTTC. Its protein is CASSPGSYSNEQFF.

This rearrangement joins TRBV10-2 to TRBJ2-1, with 7 bases that match TRBD2. This CDR3 is built from 15 residues. Germline V CDR1 and CDR2: WSHSY, SAAADI. V shed 8 bases and J 4 bases; nucleotides not matched to a gene: 11. The CDR3 DNA is TGCGCCAGCGGGTGGGGACTACAAAATTACAATGAGCAGTTCTTC. The encoded protein is CASGWGLQNYNEQFF.

The chain joins TRBV12-5 to TRBJ2-3; the match to TRBD2 covers 12 bases. The germline V gene has CDR1 LGHNT and CDR2 FRNRAP. This CDR3 region has 19 residues. V gave up 0 bases and J gave up 2 bases; unmatched junction bases: 9. The CDR3 sequence: CASGLVLAGGPKYTDTQYF. The CDR3 DNA is TGTGCTAGTGGTTTGGTACTAGCGGGAGGTCCGAAATACACAGATACGCAGTATTTT.